This T cell receptor (beta chain) was captured by sequencing in a study of CD8 T cells in ankylosing spondylitis. Germline-derived CDR1 and CDR2 are SGHRS and YFSETQ. Trimming took off 3 bases at V and 4 bases at J, with 10 bases between the two ends. CDR3 size: 13 residues. One entry per CDR3 protein results from TCRdb running MiXCR on the 5' RACE reads. The repertoire holds some 350,000 distinct CDR3 sequences, with about 15% as singletons. This clonotype occurred a few times. The specimen was blood, either unsorted or a sorted T cell fraction (not recorded which). The chain combines TRBV5-1 with TRBJ2-5; D tentatively fits TRBD1 or TRBD2 (5 bases each). The sequence derives from a male donor with ankylosing spondylitis or in good health (not recorded which). The CDR3 bases are TGCGCCAGCAGCTGGGGGAGTACAGAGACCCAGTACTTC. This translates into CASSWGSTETQYF.